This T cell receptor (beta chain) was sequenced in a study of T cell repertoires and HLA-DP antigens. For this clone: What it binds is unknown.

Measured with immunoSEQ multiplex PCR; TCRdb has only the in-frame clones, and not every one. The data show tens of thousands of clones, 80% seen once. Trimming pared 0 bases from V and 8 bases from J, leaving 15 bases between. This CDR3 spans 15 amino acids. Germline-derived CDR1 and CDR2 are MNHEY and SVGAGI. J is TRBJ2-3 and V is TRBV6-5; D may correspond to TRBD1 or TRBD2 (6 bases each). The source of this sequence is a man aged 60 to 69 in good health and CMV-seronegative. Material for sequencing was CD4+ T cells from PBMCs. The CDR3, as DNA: TGTGCCAGCAGTTACTCAGGGGGGCCCCCGGGTACGCAGTATTTT. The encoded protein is CASSYSGGPPGTQYF.